The sequence of this T cell receptor (beta chain) was determined in a study of graft-versus-host responses after intestinal transplantation. The study's findings and limits: Recipient-marrow GvH clones were detected, some having first appeared in ileum or blood. Patients with graft-donor T cell macrochimerism had high graft-versus-host to host-versus-graft clonal ratios in allografts.

Germline-derived CDR1 and CDR2 are MNHEY and SVGAGI. The V end was cut by 5 bases, the J end by 0 bases, with 8 bases between. The length of the CDR3 is 13 residues. Sequencing was performed with immunoSEQ multiplex PCR; in TCRdb, only in-frame clones are kept and a portion is missing. Among 85,000 to 90,000 clones listed, approximately 90% were seen once. The count of this clone is one. Its antigen is unknown. This specimen was unstimulated CD4+ T cells sorted from spleen or lymph node cells, taken before transplant. V usage is TRBV6-5 and J usage is TRBJ2-7, with D possibly TRBD1 on 6 matching bases. This clonotype was obtained from a human donor who was the organ donor for an intestinal transplant. The CDR3 DNA follows: TGTGCCAGCAGTGCAGGGGACTCCTACGAGCAGTACTTC. Residues: CASSAGDSYEQYF.